This TCR beta chain was sequenced in a study of T cell repertoires in cytomegalovirus infection. The study's findings and limits: People with CMV and the relevant HLA were identified by cumulative public TCR beta family frequency.

The V gene end was trimmed by 0 bases and the J gene end by 1 base; junction bases not matched to a gene: 3. The CDR3 is 16 amino acids. Germline CDR1 LNHNV, CDR2 YYDKDF (reference sequence). For this clonotype: Its antigen is currently unknown.

One entry per CDR3 protein, called by TCRdb with MiXCR from the reads. The table lists about 55,000 distinct CDR3 sequences, around 20% of them singletons, with less than 70% in the top ten. The sequence was collected from a human donor in good health (CMV status not recorded). Some clones in this sample may be carry-over from other donors' samples. Specimen: CD8+ T cells from cultured PBMCs, collected from culture after CMV antigen stimulation. This chain joins TRBV15 and TRBJ2-3; 8 bases agree with TRBD2. The CDR3 is CATSRERRGGTDTQYF. In DNA form, the CDR3 reads TGTGCCACCAGCAGAGAAAGGCGGGGGGGCACAGATACGCAGTATTTT.